The sequence of this TCR beta chain was determined in a study of metastatic and nonmetastatic thyroid tumors. TCRdb re-called the PCR reads through MiXCR. Among tens of thousands of clones listed, roughly a sixth were seen once. Patients were all untreated before their thyroid surgery. Losses at the gene ends were 7 bases for V and 5 bases for J; bases not matched to a gene: 9. The CDR3 sequence is 15 residues long. Germline assignment: CDR1 MNHEY and CDR2 SMNVEV (reference sequence). The V gene is TRBV27, the J gene TRBJ2-3, with 10 bases matching TRBD2. Sequences were obtained from blood. The receptor comes from a male donor with papillary thyroid cancer or a benign thyroid nodule (not recorded which). Some clones in this sample may be carry-over from other donors' samples. The CDR3 sequence: CASNPKAGGLDTQYF. The CDR3 nucleotides read TGTGCCAGCAATCCAAAAGCGGGAGGGTTAGATACGCAGTATTTT.